A single sample gave rise to the 5 T cell receptor beta chains below, sequenced in a study of T-cell memory formation after mild COVID-19. TCRdb re-derived calls from the 5' RACE reads in MiXCR, one entry per CDR3 protein. The top ten clones hold under 25% of a sample with under 300,000 distinct CDR3 sequences, 8.2% of them seen once. The sample consisted of PBMCs or a T cell subset sorted from them (not recorded which). All receptors derive from a young man who had mild COVID-19 (a few samples of this study predate the infection). Cell type and time point are not known.

This clonotype appeared a few times. The V gene is TRBV6-6, the J gene TRBJ1-1, with D unclear. The CDR3 runs 13 residues. Per the germline V gene, CDR1 is MNHNY and CDR2 is SVGAGI (reference sequence). Trimming removed 4 bases at V and 3 bases at J, with 9 bases between. The CDR3 nucleotides are TGTGCCAGCAGTTCCGGCTGGGACACTGAAGCTTTCTTT. It codes for CASSSGWDTEAFF.

This clonotype was observed at least ten times. CDR3 DNA sequence: TGTGCCAGCAGCTCAACAGGGGATACGGACGAGCAGTACTTC. As protein: CASSSTGDTDEQYF. This rearrangement joins TRBV7-9 to TRBJ2-7, with 7 bases fitting TRBD1. With V trimmed by 4 bases and J by 5 bases, 8 bases remained unmatched. The germline gives CDR1 SEHNR, CDR2 FQNEAQ (reference sequence). The CDR3 is 14 residues long.

This chain links TRBV7-8 with TRBJ2-1; possible D gene TRBD2, 6 bases. V gave up 1 base and J gave up 8 bases, with 12 bases separating them. Germline lookup yields CDR1 SGHVS and CDR2 FQNEAQ. The CDR3 loop spans 14 amino acids. The CDR3 DNA reads TGTGCCAGCAGCTTAGGGGACTGGAGAGATGAGCAGTTCTTC. Its translation is CASSLGDWRDEQFF.

This clonotype was detected a few times. The chain couples TRBV10-3 to TRBJ1-2; D unresolved. This CDR3 comprises 13 residues. Trimming pared 3 bases from V and 3 bases from J, leaving 8 bases between. Germline assignment: CDR1 ENHRY and CDR2 SYGVKD. The CDR3 DNA reads as TGTGCCATCAGTGAAAACCCCGACTATGGCTACACCTTC. The encoded protein is CAISENPDYGYTF.

The chain employs TRBV21-1 and TRBJ1-5. TRBV21-1 is listed as a pseudogene. This CDR3 region has 12 residues. Here the CDR3 DNA reads TGTGCCAGCAGCGACGGGTTTCAGCCCCAGCATTTT. Its protein is CASSDGFQPQHF.